This T cell receptor beta chain was documented in a study of T cells after yellow fever vaccination. Study in general: With SMART-Seq v4 Ultra Low Input, the fractions containing low cell numbers were prepared. Study-wide findings and caveats: Clonotypes appearing in both CD4 and CD8 compartments existed, and their share was small. Re-detected after boosting: most primary clones, more than 95% of CD4 and roughly 90% of CD8.

TCRdb reprocessed the 5' RACE reads via MiXCR and lists one record per CDR3 protein. The table includes just over 250,000 distinct CDR3 sequences, over 4.5% detected once. V lost 4 bases, J lost 1 base, and 10 bases lay in between. Germline V gives CDR1 SEHNR, CDR2 FQNEAQ (reference sequence). This CDR3 region has 14 residues. Turning to this clonotype: The antigen remains undetermined.

The chain carries TRBV7-9 and TRBJ1-1; weak D call: TRBD1 (5 bases). The sequence was collected from a man aged 18 to 35 who received the YFV17D yellow fever vaccine. Specimen: CD4+ T cells sorted from PBMCs, collected on the day of the yellow fever booster vaccination. The CDR3 protein is CASSSTAGNTEAFF. The CDR3 DNA reads TGTGCCAGCAGCTCGACAGCGGGGAACACTGAAGCTTTCTTT.